The 10 T cell receptor beta chains below come from one sample, sequenced in a study of patients and donors after allogeneic stem cell transplantation. TCRdb re-derived calls from the RT-PCR reads in MiXCR, one entry per CDR3 protein. Of about a million distinct CDR3 sequences listed, under 20% are singletons. Sequenced: blood, either unsorted or a sorted T cell fraction (not recorded which). The receptor source for this set is a human donor who was either an allogeneic HSCT recipient or a stem cell or donor lymphocyte infusion donor (not recorded which). It is not recorded whose cells these are; they may come from a transplant donor.

The chain carries TRBV6-5 and TRBJ1-2; 7 positions agree with TRBD1. The CDR3 has 13 amino acids. CDR1 and CDR2 (germline): MNHEY, SVGAGI. V trimming: 0 bases; J trimming: 8 bases; junction bases outside the gene matches: 3. Here the CDR3 reads CASSYSGGRGYTF. CDR3 nucleotides: TGTGCCAGCAGTTACTCAGGGGGCCGCGGCTACACCTTC.

This clonotype was recorded once. The chain has TRBV20-1 and TRBJ1-2; D is ambiguous. CDR3 size: 17 residues. V was cut by 4 bases and J by 3 bases, with 24 bases left in between. Per germline, CDR1 DFQATT and CDR2 SNEGSKA (reference sequence). The CDR3 nucleotides are TGCAGTGCTATCCCCGTTCCCCTGACTCCAGGAGACTATGGCTACACCTTC. Residues: CSAIPVPLTPGDYGYTF.

The sample holds one count of this clonotype. This CDR3 reads CASSLTRGGFHSYEQYF. The CDR3 DNA reads as TGCGCCAGCAGCCTTACCCGCGGCGGGTTCCACTCCTACGAGCAGTACTTC. The J gene is TRBJ2-7, the V gene TRBV4-1; TRBD2 might be the D (5 bases). The germline gives CDR1 MGHRA, CDR2 YSYEKL. Deletions cut 4 bases from V and 0 bases from J, with 19 bases between. The length of the CDR3 is 17 residues.

The genes are TRBV2 and TRBJ2-3; D gene ambiguous. V lost 5 bases and J lost 2, with 17 bases in between. This CDR3 has 16 amino acids. CDR1 and CDR2 from the germline V gene are SNHLY and FYNNEI. CDR3 amino acids: CASSRTAASLTDTQYF. The CDR3 DNA sequence: TGTGCCAGCAGTCGCACGGCGGCCTCGCTCACAGATACGCAGTATTTT.

This clonotype has ten or more counts. This chain joins TRBV5-1 and TRBJ1-1; D is possibly TRBD1 (5 bases). This CDR3 comprises 13 residues. V was cut by 0 bases and J by 6 bases, with 9 bases left in between. Germline CDR1 and CDR2: SGHRS and YFSETQ. The DNA of the CDR3 is TGCGCCAGCAGCTTGGCCGGGGGGGCTGAAGCTTTCTTT. This gives the protein CASSLAGGAEAFF.

The rearrangement uses TRBV19 and TRBJ1-5, with D hard to call. The CDR3 runs to 13 residues. V gave up 3 bases and J gave up 5 bases, with 8 bases separating them. Per germline, CDR1 LNHDA and CDR2 SQIVND (reference sequence). The CDR3, as DNA: TGTGCCAGTAGTATTGAGGGATATCAGCCCCAGCATTTT. Its translation is CASSIEGYQPQHF.

The table lists this clonotype with a few counts. The CDR3, as DNA: TGTGCCAGCAGGCCCCGGGAGTCCTCTGGAAACACCATATATTTT. Translated, it gives CASRPRESSGNTIYF. The chain couples TRBV5-5 to TRBJ1-3; D gene unclear. CDR3 size: 15 residues. V lost 5 bases to trimming and J lost 0 bases, with 12 bases between them. Germline V gene lookup returns CDR1 SGHKS and CDR2 YYEKEE (reference sequence).

The chain employs TRBV29-1 and TRBJ1-2; D unresolved. This CDR3 is 11 amino acids long. Germline-derived CDR1 and CDR2 are SQVTM and ANQGSEA. Trimming shortened V by 1 base and J by 8 bases, and 8 bases separated the two germline ends. This CDR3 is CSVEGSRGYTF. CDR3 sequence (DNA): TGCAGCGTTGAAGGTTCGCGCGGCTACACCTTC. Full variable domain (outside the CDR3, taken from reference TRBV29-1 and TRBJ1-2): SAVISQKPSRDICQRGTSLTIQCQVDSQVTMMFWYRQQPGQSLTLIATANQGSEATYESGFVIDKFPISRPNLTFSTLTVSNMSPEDSSIYLCSVEGSRGYTFGSGTRLTVV.

This chain connects TRBV3-1 to TRBJ2-1; 7 bases map to TRBD1. The CDR3 has 14 residues. V shed 2 bases, J shed 4 bases, and the junction held 2 bases outside the gene matches. Germline lookup yields CDR1 LGHDT and CDR2 YNNKEL (reference sequence). CDR3 in amino acids: CASSQNRGYNEQFF. DNA of the CDR3: TGTGCCAGCAGCCAAAACAGGGGATACAATGAGCAGTTCTTC.

This clonotype was seen ten or more times. The chain combines TRBV6-1 with TRBJ1-1; a weak D match, TRBD1 (5 bases). The V and J ends lost 7 bases and 5 bases respectively, with 11 bases between them. This CDR3 has 12 amino acids. Germline values: CDR1 MNHNS, CDR2 SASEGT. The CDR3 nucleotides are TGTGCCAGCACCCGACGGACAACTGAAGCTTTCTTT. Translation: CASTRRTTEAFF.